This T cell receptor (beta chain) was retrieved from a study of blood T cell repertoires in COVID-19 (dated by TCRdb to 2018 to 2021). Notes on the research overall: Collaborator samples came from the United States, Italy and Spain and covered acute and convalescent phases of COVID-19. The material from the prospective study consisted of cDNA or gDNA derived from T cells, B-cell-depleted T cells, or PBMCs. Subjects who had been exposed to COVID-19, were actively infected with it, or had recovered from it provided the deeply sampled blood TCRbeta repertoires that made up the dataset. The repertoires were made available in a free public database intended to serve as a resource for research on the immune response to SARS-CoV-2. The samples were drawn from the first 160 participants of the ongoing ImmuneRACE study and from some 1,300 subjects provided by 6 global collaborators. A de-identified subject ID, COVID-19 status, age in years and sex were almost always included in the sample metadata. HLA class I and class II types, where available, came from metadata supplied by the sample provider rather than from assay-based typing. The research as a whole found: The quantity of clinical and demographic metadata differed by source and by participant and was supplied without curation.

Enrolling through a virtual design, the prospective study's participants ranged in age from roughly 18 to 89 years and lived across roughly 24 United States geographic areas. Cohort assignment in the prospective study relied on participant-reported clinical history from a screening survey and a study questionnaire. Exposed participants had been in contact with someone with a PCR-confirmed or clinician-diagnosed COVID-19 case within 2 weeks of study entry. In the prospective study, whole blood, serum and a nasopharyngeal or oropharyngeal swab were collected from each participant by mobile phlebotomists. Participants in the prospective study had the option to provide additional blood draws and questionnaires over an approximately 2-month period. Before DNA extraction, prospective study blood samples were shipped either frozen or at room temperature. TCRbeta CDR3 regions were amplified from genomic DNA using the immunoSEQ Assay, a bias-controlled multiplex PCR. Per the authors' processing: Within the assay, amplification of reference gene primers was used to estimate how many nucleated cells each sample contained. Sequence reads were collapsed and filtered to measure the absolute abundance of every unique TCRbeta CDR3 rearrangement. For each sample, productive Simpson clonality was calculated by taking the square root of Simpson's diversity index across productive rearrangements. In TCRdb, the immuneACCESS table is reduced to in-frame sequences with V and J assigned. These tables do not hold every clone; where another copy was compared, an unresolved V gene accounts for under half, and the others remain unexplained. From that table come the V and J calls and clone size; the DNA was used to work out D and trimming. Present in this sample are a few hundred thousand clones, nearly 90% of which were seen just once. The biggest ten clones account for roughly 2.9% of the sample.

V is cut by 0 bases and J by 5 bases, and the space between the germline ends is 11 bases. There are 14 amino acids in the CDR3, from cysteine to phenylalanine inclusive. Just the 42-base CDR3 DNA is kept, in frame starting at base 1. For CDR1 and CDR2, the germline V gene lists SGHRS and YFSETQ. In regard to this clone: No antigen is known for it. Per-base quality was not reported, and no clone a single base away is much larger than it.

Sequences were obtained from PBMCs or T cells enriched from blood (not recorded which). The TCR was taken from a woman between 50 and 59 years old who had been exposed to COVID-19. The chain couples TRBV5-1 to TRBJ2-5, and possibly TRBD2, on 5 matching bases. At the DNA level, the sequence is TGCGCCAGCAGCTTGGTTGGAGGTGGGGAGACCCAGTACTTC. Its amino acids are CASSLVGGGETQYF.